This TCR beta chain is from a study of cytomegalovirus exposure and HLA in healthy donors. In its sample, this clone was seen a few times. The CDR3 contains 14 residues. The junction had 6 bases not matched to a gene; V was cut back by 5 bases and J by 2 bases. CDR1 is LNHDA and CDR2 is SQIVND in the germline V gene (reference sequence). The PCR made use of 60 Vbeta and 13 Jbeta primers. This table comes from immunoSEQ multiplex PCR, and its TCRdb copy is limited to in-frame clones, with some not included. In the table there are about 160,000 clones, over 75% of which are singletons. The sample consisted of PBMCs. J is TRBJ2-7 and V is TRBV19; 7 positions match TRBD1. The source of this sequence is a man aged 35-49 years in good health and CMV-seronegative. DNA of the CDR3: TGTGCCAGTAGTGAGGACAGGTGGGCCTACGAGCAGTACTTC. Protein product: CASSEDRWAYEQYF.